These 25 T cell receptor beta chains came from one sample sequenced in a study of sequential checkpoint blockade in melanoma (dated by TCRdb to between 2018 and 2021). Libraries came from the immunoSEQ multiplex PCR assay. This immuneACCESS table, as held by TCRdb, lists in-frame sequences with V and J called but not all clones. Of the missing ones, under half trace to an unresolved V gene in checked studies; the others have no known cause. For this sample the table gives about 9,500 clones, of which about 23% were detected only once. In total, the top ten clones hold more than 13% of the sample. The treatment or condition label, read with the paper, signifies: randomized to nivolumab then ipilimumab (arm A) or the reverse (arm B). Specimen: tumor tissue (inferred from file names), collected from a patient given nivolumab and ipilimumab in sequence. The source is a human donor with melanoma.

The rearrangement uses TRBV28 and TRBJ2-3; TRBD1 matches 7 bases. CDR3 size: 18 residues. The germline V gene has CDR1 MDHEN and CDR2 SYDVKM. Losses at the gene ends were 3 bases for V and 2 bases for J; bases not matched to a gene: 14. The CDR3 DNA reads as TGTGCCAGCAGTTTCCCCCCTACCGTGGACAGGCACACAGATACGCAGTATTTT. Amino acid sequence: CASSFPPTVDRHTDTQYF.

This clone showed up just a few times. The J gene is TRBJ2-5, the V gene TRBV4-1, with 9 nucleotides matching TRBD2. The V segment lost 7 bases and the J segment 3 bases; nucleotides outside the gene matches: 9. The germline V gene has CDR1 MGHRA and CDR2 YSYEKL. The CDR3 loop spans 15 amino acids. The CDR3 loop is CASKGRVAGEETQYF. DNA of the CDR3: TGCGCCAGCAAAGGTCGGGTAGCGGGGGAAGAGACCCAGTACTTC.

The chain employs TRBV6-8 and TRBJ1-6; unclear D gene. CDR3 length: 15 residues. V was shortened by 0 bases and J by 11 bases, with 14 bases between the two germline ends. Germline V lookup: CDR1 MNHGY, CDR2 SAAAGT. The CDR3 reads CASSYSWSYPTPLHF. CDR3 bases: TGTGCCAGCAGTTACTCCTGGTCCTACCCTACACCCCTCCACTTT.

This clone was detected only a few times. V usage is TRBV9 and J usage is TRBJ2-5, with D perhaps TRBD1 (6 bases). Trimming took off 5 bases at V and 7 bases at J, with 24 bases between the two ends. CDR3 length: 16 residues. Germline V lookup: CDR1 SGDLS, CDR2 YYNGEE. CDR3 nucleotide sequence: TGTGCCAGCAGTGACGGAACAGGGCCTTGGTTTGCGACCCAGTACTTC. It translates to CASSDGTGPWFATQYF.

The rearrangement links TRBV11-3 to TRBJ1-1; D not certain. Germline values: CDR1 SGHNT, CDR2 YENEEA. Trimming took off 7 bases at V and 5 bases at J, with 17 bases between the two ends. The CDR3 runs to 14 residues. CDR3 nucleotide sequence: TGTGCCAGCACTCTAGACCCGACGGGGACTGAAGCTTTCTTT. It specifies CASTLDPTGTEAFF.

This chain joins TRBV10-2 and TRBJ1-2; D call uncertain. Germline V gives CDR1 WSHSY, CDR2 SAAADI. This CDR3 has 14 residues. The ends were cut back, 0 bases at V and 1 base at J, with 6 bases in the middle. The CDR3 DNA sequence: TGCGCCAGCAGTGAGTCGGGGATTAACTATGGCTACACCTTC. Translated: CASSESGINYGYTF.

The rearrangement uses TRBV5-1 and TRBJ1-1, with TRBD1 identical over 8 bases. V lost 0 bases, J lost 5 bases, and 6 bases stayed unmatched. Germline-derived CDR1 and CDR2 are SGHRS and YFSETQ. The CDR3 covers 15 residues. The CDR3 region is CASSLVVQGATEAFF. As DNA, the CDR3 is TGCGCCAGCAGCTTGGTGGTGCAGGGGGCGACTGAAGCTTTCTTT.

V and J are TRBV5-1 and TRBJ1-2, with 7 bases that match TRBD1. The germline V gene encodes CDR1 SGHRS and CDR2 YFSETQ. With V trimmed by 4 bases and J by 4 bases, 19 bases remained unmatched. CDR3 length equals 18 residues. Here the CDR3 DNA reads TGCGCCAGCAGCCCAGCTGTGGGGCCCGACAGGGAGACCTATGGCTACACCTTC. This codes for CASSPAVGPDRETYGYTF.

The V gene is TRBV11-3, the J gene TRBJ1-3; 11 nucleotides agree with TRBD1. Germline lookup yields CDR1 SGHNT and CDR2 YENEEA. This CDR3 is built from 15 residues. V lost 5 bases and J lost 4; bases outside the gene matches: 4. The CDR3 sequence is CASSLGTGGGNTIYF. CDR3 nucleotides: TGTGCCAGCAGCCTCGGGACAGGGGGAGGAAACACCATATATTTT.

The chain joins TRBV7-6 to TRBJ2-3; no reliable D call. This CDR3 comprises 19 residues. Germline assignment: CDR1 SGHVS and CDR2 FNYEAQ. V shed 3 bases and J shed 1 base, with 23 bases lying between them. The CDR3 DNA sequence: TGTGCCAGCAGCTTTAACCCCTTCGAAGGTCCGTACCGCACAGATACGCAGTATTTT. The encoded protein is CASSFNPFEGPYRTDTQYF.

This clone was seen only a few times. V usage is TRBV11-3 and J usage is TRBJ1-6; no definite D call. CDR1 is SGHNT and CDR2 is YENEEA in the germline V gene. V lost 3 bases, J lost 0 bases, and 12 bases lay in between. The CDR3 length is 17 residues. The chain's CDR3 is CASSLGHQSSYNSPLHF. The CDR3 bases are TGTGCCAGCAGCTTGGGCCACCAGAGCTCCTATAATTCACCCCTCCACTTT.

This clone was counted a few times. V and J are TRBV11-3 and TRBJ2-7, with 14 bases fitting TRBD2. Per germline, CDR1 SGHNT and CDR2 YENEEA. Trimming cost V 2 bases and J 0 bases; bases outside gene matches: 9. This CDR3 has 19 amino acids. The CDR3 DNA sequence: TGTGCCAGCAGCTTATGGGGCCCGGGACTAGCGGGGGCCTCCTACGAGCAGTACTTC. This encodes CASSLWGPGLAGASYEQYF.

This clone was seen more than once but under ten times. The chain recombines TRBV4-1 with TRBJ2-3; TRBD1 or TRBD2 may be the D gene (6 bases each). In germline, CDR1 is MGHRA, CDR2 YSYEKL. This CDR3 spans 15 amino acids. Trimming cost V 4 bases and J 6 bases, with 17 bases left between them. The CDR3 coding sequence is TGCGCCAGCAGCCCTTATGTGGGGGGCGGGGATACGCAGTATTTT. This encodes CASSPYVGGGDTQYF.

This clone was found a few times. The rearrangement joins TRBV6-8 to TRBJ1-2; no firm D call. CDR3 length equals 15 residues. Germline CDR1 reads MNHGY; CDR2 reads SAAAGT. Deletions cut 0 bases from V and 1 base from J, with 9 bases between. The CDR3 DNA reads as TGTGCCAGCAGTTACTCGTCTCAGTATAACTATGGCTACACCTTC. It codes for CASSYSSQYNYGYTF.

This clone rates as medium-sized. The rearrangement links TRBV11-3 to TRBJ2-1; D unresolved. Trimming removed 5 bases from V and 1 base from J, with 12 bases in between. Germline V gene lookup returns CDR1 SGHNT and CDR2 YENEEA. CDR3 size: 15 residues. As DNA, the CDR3 is TGTGCCAGCAGCCTATCGGGTCAGTCCTACAATGAGCAGTTCTTC. Translating it yields CASSLSGQSYNEQFF.

This clone is medium-sized (0.01 to 0.1%) in the sample. The chain uses TRBV11-3 and TRBJ2-7; D assignment may be TRBD1 or TRBD2 (5 bases each). Germline lookup yields CDR1 SGHNT and CDR2 YENEEA. The CDR3 loop spans 15 amino acids. V shed 5 bases and J shed 4 bases, with 18 bases lying between them. DNA for the CDR3: TGTGCCAGCAGCGGCTTCGGGACGGTGACTTACGAGCAGTACTTC. It is translated as CASSGFGTVTYEQYF.

This clone has just a few counts. The rearrangement links TRBV15 to TRBJ2-1; TRBD2 matches at 8 bases. Germline CDR1 and CDR2: LNHNV and YYDKDF (reference sequence). After removal of 0 bases from V and 4 bases from J, the junction contained 5 bases not matched to a gene. The CDR3 totals 16 residues. CDR3 sequence reads: CATSRDYGGGYNEQFF. The DNA for the CDR3 is TGTGCCACCAGCAGAGATTACGGGGGGGGATACAATGAGCAGTTCTTC.

The V and J genes are TRBV19 and TRBJ1-5; D may be TRBD1 (6 bases). CDR3 size: 14 residues. Germline CDR1 and CDR2: LNHDA and SQIVND (reference sequence). V was pared by 7 bases and J by 5 bases, with 15 bases between. The CDR3 loop is CASTPRQGYQPQHF. CDR3 sequence (DNA): TGTGCCAGTACCCCGAGGCAGGGGTATCAGCCCCAGCATTTT.

The chain carries TRBV15 and TRBJ1-2, with 8 bases fitting TRBD1. The J segment lost 4 bases and the V segment lost 0 bases, leaving 4 bases of the junction unmatched. CDR3 length: 15 amino acids. Germline-derived CDR1 and CDR2 are LNHNV and YYDKDF (reference sequence). CDR3 region: CATSRDQGQGYGYTF. CDR3 in DNA: TGTGCCACCAGCAGAGATCAAGGACAGGGCTATGGCTACACCTTC.

The chain combines TRBV28 with TRBJ2-2, with D maybe TRBD2 (6 bases). Trimming took 6 bases from V and 2 from J, leaving 10 bases between them. The CDR3 contains 14 residues. The germline CDR1 and CDR2 sequences are MDHEN and SYDVKM. The CDR3 protein is CASSLGGNTGELFF. CDR3 bases: TGTGCCAGCAGCCTGGGAGGTAACACCGGGGAGCTGTTTTTT.

The chain joins TRBV19 to TRBJ1-3; unclear D gene. Germline CDR1 LNHDA, CDR2 SQIVND (reference sequence). Trimming left V 6 bases short and J 3 bases short, with 3 bases between. The CDR3 is 11 residues long. CDR3 residues: CASSLGNTIYF. The CDR3 DNA reads as TGTGCCAGTAGCCTTGGAAACACCATATATTTT.

V gene TRBV19 combines with J gene TRBJ1-6; 7 nucleotides align to TRBD1. Per the germline V gene, CDR1 is LNHDA and CDR2 is SQIVND (reference sequence). V gave up 6 bases and J gave up 7 bases; unmatched junction bases: 9. This CDR3 contains 15 residues. The CDR3 region has the DNA TGTGCCAGTAGACCCCTGACAGGGAAGAATTCACCCCTCCACTTT. It specifies CASRPLTGKNSPLHF.

The rearrangement joins TRBV5-1 to TRBJ2-7; 9 nucleotides align to TRBD2. CDR3 length: 16 residues. V lost 0 bases, J lost 2 bases, and 6 bases stayed unmatched. The germline gives CDR1 SGHRS, CDR2 YFSETQ. The CDR3 DNA is TGCGCCAGCAGCTTGGCCCGGGCTAGCGGGACCTACGAGCAGTACTTC. It is translated as CASSLARASGTYEQYF.

The chain employs TRBV18 and TRBJ1-3, with unresolved D. The CDR3 totals 15 residues. The germline V gene has CDR1 KGHSH and CDR2 LQKENI. V lost 5 bases and J 0 bases, leaving 11 bases between the germline ends. The CDR3 DNA sequence: TGTGCCAGCTCAATCAAGCCCGCCTCTGGAAACACCATATATTTT. Its translation is CASSIKPASGNTIYF. The variable domain in full, with the rest retrieved from reference TRBV18 and TRBJ1-3, is NAGVMQNPRHLVRRRGQEARLRCSPMKGHSHVYWYRQLPEEGLKFMVYLQKENIIDESGMPKERFSAEFPKEGPSILRIQQVVRGDSAAYFCASSIKPASGNTIYFGEGSWLTVV.

This clone was found a few times. The CDR3, as DNA: TGTGCCAGCTCAGATCCTATACAGGGCGATGAGCAGTTCTTC. Translating it yields CASSDPIQGDEQFF. The J gene is TRBJ2-1, the V gene TRBV18; possible D gene TRBD1, 6 bases. Per germline, CDR1 KGHSH and CDR2 LQKENI. Trimming pared 5 bases from V and 8 bases from J, leaving 16 bases between. The CDR3 totals 14 residues.